The clone carrying this TCR beta chain was recorded a few times. Trimming cost V 5 bases and J 0 bases; bases outside gene matches: 6. This CDR3 comprises 17 residues. Germline-derived CDR1 and CDR2 are SGHVS and FQNEAQ. The sample originates from a study of graft-versus-host responses after intestinal transplantation. The method was immunoSEQ multiplex PCR; TCRdb's version includes in-frame clones alone and lacks a portion of them. The data show thousands of clones, approximately 21% seen once. Study-wide results and limits: The highest levels of circulating GvH clones went along with early declines in HvG clones after transplant. Marrow from the recipient contained GvH clones, some of which had appeared first in ileum or blood. Subjects displaying graft-donor T cell macrochimerism possessed elevated graft-versus-host to host-versus-graft clonal ratios inside allografts.

The gene calls are TRBV7-8 and TRBJ2-1, with 11 bases that match TRBD2. The receptor was derived from a human patient who was an organ donor for intestinal transplantation. The specimen was alloreactive CD4+ T cells from a mixed lymphocyte reaction culture, collected before transplantation. As for subset: CFSE-low proliferating T cells sorted from approximately 6-day pre-transplant mixed lymphocyte reaction (GvH or HvG direction). The CDR3: CASSPRLAGSSYNEQFF. In DNA, the CDR3 is TGTGCCAGCAGCCCAAGACTAGCGGGGAGCTCCTACAATGAGCAGTTCTTC. Variable domain in full (rest from reference TRBV7-8 and TRBJ2-1): GAGVSQSPRYKVAKRGQDVALRCDPISGHVSLFWYQQALGQGPEFLTYFQNEAQLDKSGLPSDRFFAERPEGSVSTLKIQRTQQEDSAVYLCASSPRLAGSSYNEQFFGPGTRLTVL.